The 11 T cell receptor beta chains below all came from one sample that was sequenced in a study of T cells after yellow fever vaccination. TCRdb fed the 5' RACE reads into MiXCR, producing one record per CDR3 protein. The table shows some 110,000 distinct CDR3 sequences, with approximately 8.4% occurring only once. This specimen consisted of CD8+ T cells sorted from PBMCs, obtained 45 days after the yellow fever booster vaccination. These receptors were obtained from a man aged 25 to 40 who received the YFV17D yellow fever vaccine.

The chain is built from TRBV20-1 and TRBJ1-5; D is unresolved. Trimming cost V 0 bases and J 1 base, with 10 bases left between them. Germline V CDR1 and CDR2: DFQATT, SNEGSKA (reference sequence). There are 15 residues in the CDR3. CDR3: CSARDRGYSNQPQHF. CDR3 DNA sequence: TGCAGTGCTAGAGATCGGGGTTACAGCAATCAGCCCCAGCATTTT.

This clonotype was counted at least ten times. The genes are TRBV19 and TRBJ2-1; possibly TRBD2 for D (7 bases). The V gene's germline CDR1 is LNHDA and CDR2 SQIVND (reference sequence). This CDR3 spans 15 amino acids. The V and J ends lost 3 bases and 0 bases respectively, with 9 bases between them. The CDR3 loop is CASSMRGGSYNEQFF. CDR3 DNA: TGTGCCAGTAGTATGAGGGGGGGCTCCTACAATGAGCAGTTCTTC.

The chain uses TRBV12-3 or TRBV12-4 and TRBJ1-5; maybe TRBD1 (5 bases). The CDR3 contains 14 residues. V was trimmed by 7 bases and J by 7 bases, leaving 17 bases between them. CDR3 DNA sequence: TGTGCCAGCAACCGGGACGGCGATACACAGCCCCAGCATTTT. Amino acid sequence: CASNRDGDTQPQHF.

This clonotype appeared many times. The chain has TRBV28 and TRBJ2-3; 9 nucleotides line up with TRBD1. The CDR3 runs 19 residues. The trim removed 6 bases at V and 2 bases at J, leaving 18 bases unmatched. Germline CDR1 reads MDHEN; CDR2 reads SYDVKM. For the CDR3, the DNA is TGTGCCAGCAGCCCCACCGGGACAGGGCGTTGGGGACCCACAGATACGCAGTATTTT. Its translation is CASSPTGTGRWGPTDTQYF.

This clonotype appeared many times. V gene TRBV12-3 or TRBV12-4 combines with J gene TRBJ1-1; D not resolved. Trimming pared 7 bases from V and 0 bases from J, leaving 9 bases between. This CDR3 region has 13 residues. This chain's CDR3 is CASTPGLNTEAFF. For the CDR3, the DNA is TGTGCCAGCACCCCGGGGTTGAACACTGAAGCTTTCTTT.

This clonotype came up a few times. The V gene is TRBV12-3 or TRBV12-4, the J gene TRBJ2-7, with TRBD1 matching 9 bases. The CDR3 is 14 residues long. Trimming at V came to 3 bases and at J to 4 bases, leaving 4 bases not matched to a gene. CDR3 region: CASSLTDRGYEQYF. The CDR3 DNA sequence: TGTGCCAGCAGTTTGACGGACAGGGGATACGAGCAGTACTTC.

This clonotype was counted many times. V and J are TRBV20-1 and TRBJ1-1; D unresolved. CDR1 is DFQATT, CDR2 SNEGSKA, per germline (reference sequence). V gave up 2 bases and J gave up 3 bases, with 16 bases separating them. The CDR3 is 15 amino acids. The CDR3 coding sequence is TGCAGTGCTAGAACCCCCGGAGTTTTGGACACTGAAGCTTTCTTT. It yields the protein CSARTPGVLDTEAFF.

This clonotype was seen many times. The chain uses TRBV4-1 and TRBJ2-1; D is possibly TRBD2 (6 bases). This CDR3 comprises 17 residues. CDR1 and CDR2 (germline): MGHRA, YSYEKL. The V gene lost 3 bases and the J gene lost 0 bases, with 15 bases spanning the gap. The CDR3 protein is CASSHGSSVSSYNEQFF. The CDR3, as DNA: TGCGCCAGCAGCCATGGATCTAGCGTGAGCTCCTACAATGAGCAGTTCTTC.

In this sample, this clonotype turned up a few times. The chain joins TRBV29-1 to TRBJ2-1; 9 bases are a match to TRBD1. The CDR3 totals 15 residues. Germline V gene data show CDR1 as SQVTM and CDR2 as ANQGSEA. J lost 5 bases, V lost 7 bases, and 12 bases had no gene match. CDR3: CSALGGWDRDNEQFF. CDR3 coding DNA: TGCAGCGCCCTTGGGGGTTGGGACAGGGACAATGAGCAGTTCTTC.

Worth noting for this clonotype: A single base separates this from a much larger clone, so it may be a read error. The V and J genes are TRBV20-1 and TRBJ2-1; TRBD2 matches at 7 bases. CDR1 and CDR2 (germline): DFQATT, SNEGSKA (reference sequence). The CDR3 consists of 18 residues. CDR3 coding DNA: TGCAGTGCTAGATCTAGCGGAGGATGGGGTGAATCCTACATTGAGCAGTTCTTC. Its protein product is CSARSSGGWGESYIEQFF.

This clonotype was counted a few times. The chain uses TRBV7-8 and TRBJ1-1; 8 bases are a match to TRBD1. Germline-derived CDR1 and CDR2 are SGHVS and FQNEAQ. The CDR3 spans 14 residues. V dropped 5 bases and J dropped 3; count of bases not matched to a gene: 5. CDR3 sequence (DNA): TGTGCCAGCAGCGAAGGACAGGGATACACTGAAGCTTTCTTT. This encodes CASSEGQGYTEAFF.